Presented here are 5 T cell receptor beta chains from one specimen sequenced in a study of cytotoxic CD8 clonotypes in ibrutinib-treated CLL. Sequencing was performed with immunoSEQ multiplex PCR; in TCRdb, only in-frame clones are kept and a portion is missing. The repertoire includes over 70,000 clones, about 82% of them detected once, and around 5% sits in the top ten. The sample was PBMCs, taken before ibrutinib treatment. The receptors shown here come from a human donor with chronic lymphocytic leukemia.

This rearrangement joins TRBV7-2 to TRBJ2-5; TRBD2 matches at 7 bases. J lost 2 bases, V lost 5 bases, and 5 bases had no gene match. Germline CDR1 reads SGHTA; CDR2 reads FQGNSA. This CDR3 comprises 14 residues. This CDR3 is CASSGGGTQETQYF. As DNA, the CDR3 is TGTGCCAGCAGCGGGGGAGGGACTCAAGAGACCCAGTACTTC.

The rearrangement joins TRBV18 to TRBJ1-2; 8 bases agree with TRBD1. Germline assignment: CDR1 KGHSH and CDR2 LQKENI. Trimming took 2 bases from V and 3 from J; bases not matched to a gene: 2. The CDR3 runs 14 residues. CDR3 bases: TGTGCCAGCTCACCATCGGACAGGGACTATGGCTACACCTTC. Translated, it gives CASSPSDRDYGYTF.

This chain links TRBV25-1 with TRBJ1-1; 7 nucleotides line up with TRBD1. The V gene's germline CDR1 is MGHDK and CDR2 SYGVNS. J was trimmed by 4 bases and V by 5 bases; bases with no gene match: 19. The CDR3 loop spans 18 amino acids. The CDR3: CASSILQFRGRGVTEAFF. CDR3 DNA: TGTGCCAGCAGTATCTTGCAGTTTAGGGGGCGAGGCGTCACTGAAGCTTTCTTT.

This clone was seen just once. Other DNA sequences from this sample encode an identical CDR3 as well. The chain employs TRBV2 and TRBJ2-7; no firm D call. Germline CDR1 is SNHLY and CDR2 is FYNNEI. The germline V and J ends were trimmed by 6 bases and 2 bases, with 5 bases remaining between them. CDR3 length: 11 residues. This CDR3 is CASSPAYEQYF. The CDR3 DNA sequence: TGTGCCAGCAGCCCCGCCTACGAGCAGTACTTC. The variable domain in full, with the rest retrieved from reference TRBV2 and TRBJ2-7, is EPEVTQTPSHQVTQMGQEVILRCVPISNHLYFYWYRQILGQKVEFLVSFYNNEISEKSEIFDDQFSVERPDGSNFTLKIRSTKLEDSAMYFCASSPAYEQYFGPGTRLTVT.

In DNA form, the CDR3 reads TGTGCCAGCAGCACGCAGGGTTATCAGCCCCAGCATTTT. Its protein product is CASSTQGYQPQHF. The gene calls are TRBV5-4 and TRBJ1-5, with a possible D match to TRBD1 (5 bases). The CDR3 sequence is 13 residues long. With 4 bases removed from V and 5 bases from J, the gap between germline ends came to 10 bases. Germline V gene lookup returns CDR1 SGHNT and CDR2 YYREEE (reference sequence).